This T cell receptor beta chain was obtained from a study of T cell responses to AZD1222 COVID-19 vaccine (dated by TCRdb to the early 2020s). For the study in its entirety: TCR sequencing was performed for roughly 240 trial participants, of whom roughly 200 were given two doses of AZD1222 and roughly 25 were given two doses of MenACWY control vaccine. Enrollment into the trials was organized by age into subgroups of 18-55, 56-69 and 70-plus years, and those subgroups contained 148, 28 and 57 TCR-sequenced participants, respectively. Beyond this particular receptor, the publication reports: Most participants were white British and females outnumbered males, and the authors suggested that clonal diversity may have been underestimated. Because no samples from the day 14 peak response were available, repertoires could be characterized only after the peak T cell response. In the small 56-69-year group, the increase in depth fell short of significance, most likely because of low power. A significant rise in spike-specific TCR breadth and depth was observed after two AZD1222 doses relative to day 0 and relative to MenACWY recipients. Nearly half of unique spike-specific TCRs reportedly recognized epitopes outside regions mutated in the B.1.351 and B.1.1.7 variants. The whole spike protein was spanned by vaccine-associated CD4 TCRs, and dominant responses were seen in regions 160-218 and 743-854. Conclusions about previously exposed vaccinees were limited because only six AZD1222 recipients were SARS-CoV-2 seropositive at baseline.

The CDR3 regions of human TCRbeta chains were analyzed by immunosequencing. From the authors' description of their analysis: TCRs in the repertoires were compared against a reference library of SARS-CoV-2-specific TCRs that had been generated with the MIRA antigen-specificity platform. Breadth meant the fraction of unique TCRs that were SARS-CoV-2-associated, whereas depth meant the fraction of total T cells that were SARS-CoV-2-associated. Using the MIRA data, each spike-specific TCR was mapped to the spike region that the TCR reacts to and placed in a CD4 or CD8 class. Log10-transformed breadth and depth values were compared by one-way ANOVA with Sidak's multiple comparisons tests. Not all clones reach the TCRdb copy of this immuneACCESS table, which keeps in-frame sequences only. Checked studies attribute under half of the gap to unresolved V genes and leave the rest unexplained. That table gives V, J and clone size, and the DNA gave D and trimming. The sample yields about 100,000 clones; more than 70% were counted once. 4% to 4.5% of the sample is in the top ten clones.

As encoded in the germline V gene, CDR1 is MDHEN while CDR2 is SYDVKM. At the junction V is shortened by 5 bases and J by 4 bases; bases outside the gene matches: 14. The CDR3 starts with the cysteine, ends with the phenylalanine, and has 18 residues. The entry retains the CDR3 DNA only, 54 bases that are in frame from base 1. This specimen's time point label, per the study, means: baseline before first vaccination. This specimen's treatment or condition label, per the study, means: meningococcal conjugate vaccine given as trial control. Vaccinee samples came from UK trials COV001 and COV002, including a single-blind randomized controlled phase 2/3 trial of AZD1222 (ChAdOx1 nCoV-19) in healthy adults. For TCRbeta chain sequencing, PBMC samples were collected from trial participants at day 0 and at day 28 after the second dose. This clone has only one observation. Its target antigen remains unknown. No qualities accompany the bases; no much larger clone lies one base away.

The sequence is built from TRBV28 and TRBJ2-6, and 7 junction bases match TRBD1. Sequences were derived from peripheral blood, sampled on day 0 of MenACWY control vaccination. The origin of this receptor is an adult in good health. The nucleotide sequence reads as follows: TGTGCCAGCAGTCTAGGGGGCGCAGGGACGGGAGGGGCCAACGTCCTGACTTTC. Its coded protein is CASSLGGAGTGGANVLTF. Here the CDR3 is joined to the reference TRBV28 and TRBJ2-6 genes, and the full variable domain is: DVKVTQSSRYLVKRTGEKVFLECVQDMDHENMFWYRQDPGLGLRLIYFSYDVKMKEKGDIPEGYSVSREKKERFSLILESASTNQTSMYLCASSLGGAGTGGANVLTFGAGSRLTVL.